This TCR beta chain originates from a study of regulatory T cells in long-lasting Graves disease (dated by TCRdb to the early 2020s). Regarding the study in general: Newly diagnosed Graves' disease patients had taken antithyroid drugs for less than 3 months. Peripheral blood TCR sequencing and RNA sequencing compared persistent Graves' disease patients with newly diagnosed Graves' disease patients. The study was conducted in China and was registered as a clinical trial. TCR sequencing covered 13 persistent and approximately 20 newly diagnosed Graves' disease patients, around 33 samples in total.

Preparation of the library involved multiplex PCR. The listed sequencing device is Illumina HiSeq 4000. CDR3 regions were amplified by Arm-PCR with iRepertoire HTBI primers to construct TCR beta libraries. Before sequencing, the PCR products underwent gel purification. The study's processing was this. Across samples, 60 to 70 TRBV and 13 to 15 TRBJ segments were identified and used for gene usage analysis of CDR3 amino acid clonotypes. COPE and FqMerger were used to merge filtered high-quality paired reads into contigs. BLAST was used to align contigs to the IMGT TRBV, TRBD and TRBJ reference genes, and CDR3 was defined following IMGT. Clonotypes above 0.1% frequency were classified as highly expanded clones. Repertoire diversity was measured by Shannon entropy, and V-J evenness by the Gini coefficient. Clonotypes shared by more than one individual were considered public. Using fastp at Q25 and MiXCR, TCRdb reprocessed the public reads and kept productive beta chains. Under each unique CDR3 protein, matching rows form one entry showing the most common genes and DNA. The V and J calls, along with clone size, are taken from TCRdb and not from the paper's own processing. The sample table holds some 560,000 distinct CDR3 sequences, of which around 16% were seen once. Just under 25% of the sample comes from the top ten.

The research as a whole found: Because the primary lesion, thyroid tissue, could not be accessed, the study looked at peripheral blood alone. The small sample size was acknowledged by the authors as a limitation that may reduce accuracy. Lower TCR Shannon entropy and fewer highly expanded clones were observed in persistent Graves' disease patients than in newly diagnosed patients, which suggested clonal expansion. Preferential use of TRBV28, TRBJ1-2 and TRBJ2-5 was observed in persistent disease, whereas TRBV20-1 and TRBJ2-1 were favored in newly diagnosed disease. A larger number of public clonotypes was shared among persistent patients (approximately 2,600) than among newly diagnosed patients (around 970). Only the TCR beta chain was sequenced and analyzed.

This clonotype appeared many times. Its antigen has not been determined. It has no much larger one-base neighbor in the sample; base qualities were not kept. The CDR3 measures 13 amino acids from cysteine to phenylalanine. Only the CDR3 region is kept as DNA, spanning 39 bases read in frame from base 1. CDR1 and CDR2 were assigned from the germline V gene (reference sequence) as DFQATT and SNEGSKA. V loses 5 bases at its end and J loses 4 bases; junction bases beyond the gene matches: 7. The time point label, read with the paper, signifies: newly diagnosed GD, antithyroid drugs for less than 3 months. For both TCR sequencing and RNA sequencing, RNA was extracted from PBMCs using TRIzol. The diagnosis of Graves' disease followed American Thyroid Association guidelines. Recruitment of patients was carried out at an endocrinology department in Xi'an, China. From each patient, around 9.3 milliliters of peripheral blood was collected into an EDTA anticoagulant tube. Ficoll Paque Plus density gradient separation was used to isolate PBMCs, and no further T cell sorting was performed. RNA quality was checked with an Agilent 2100 Bioanalyzer and agarose gel, and concentration with a NanoDrop 2000.

These same data were also listed under a study on T cells in Graves' hyperthyroidism and ophthalmopathy. That second publication adds: A patient counted as having stable Graves' hyperthyroidism if no progression to ophthalmopathy occurred over 18 months of follow-up. Hyperthyroidism patients were newly diagnosed, had a disease duration of under 2 months, and were aged 18 to 65 years. Any patient with an uncontrolled infection, another autoimmune disease, pregnancy or lactation was excluded. Diagnoses were established on the basis of clinical symptoms, serum thyroxine and TRAb, thyroid ultrasound, and orbital computed tomography. For the first round of RT-PCR on the TCR CDR3, the HTBI primer set was used together with the Qiagen OneStep RT-PCR kit. Most expanded thyroid clonotypes (frequency above 0.001) were also detected in blood, suggesting blood repertoires may reflect thyroid immune responses. A 13 V-J signature model separated ophthalmopathy from stable hyperthyroidism, with over 85% sensitivity and 81.08% specificity in cross-validation and 80%/75% in testing. During validation, the model predicted progression to ophthalmopathy a median of around six months ahead of onset, with more than 55% sensitivity and around 72% specificity. TCR V-J signatures able to tell the groups apart were searched for in a discovery cohort of 90 to 100 patients, of whom roughly 42 had Graves' ophthalmopathy and around 57 had stable Graves' hyperthyroidism. Prospective prediction of ophthalmopathy was tested in an independent validation cohort of fewer than 20 hyperthyroidism patients and 15 to 17 patients who later progressed to ophthalmopathy. For training and testing, the 100 or so patients in the discovery cohort were randomly divided in a 7:3 ratio. In addition, the study compared T-cell repertoires in thyroid tissue and in blood from six Graves' hyperthyroidism patients. Once sampling was done, hyperthyroidism patients were given methimazole at a starting dose of 30 mg daily, whereas ophthalmopathy patients were given high-dose intravenous methylprednisolone. The libraries were constructed in a second round of multiplex PCR and then size-selected and purified. Libraries were sequenced paired-end with 100 bp reads on an Illumina HiSeq2000. SOAPnuke was used to process the raw data, with reads discarded if the reads contained adapters or uncalled bases, had a mean Phred below 15, or lacked an exact constant-primer or identifier match. COPE v1.2.5 was used to merge high-quality paired reads, and clonotypes were defined as unique nucleotide sequences. MiTCR v1.1 was used to align the clonotypes against IMGT TRBV, TRBD and TRBJ reference segments. Only V-J combinations with frequency above 0.0001, covering 99% to 99.2% of repertoires, were analysed. The TCS score was defined as the ratio of F50 (clonal expansion) to E x V (chaos), calculated using BLOSUM62-based TCRdist between CDR3 peptides within each V-J. Welch's t-statistics and random forest reduced just over 500 V-J features to about 12, which were used in a naive Bayes classifier (R e1071). No statistical method was used to set the sample size in advance, and investigators knew the group allocation. TCR Vbeta CDR3 sequencing of 130 to 150 peripheral blood samples (fewer than 45 ophthalmopathy, roughly 74 hyperthyroidism and approximately 17 progressor patients) is reported in the paper.

This clonotype originated in a middle-aged woman with Graves disease. Donor details come from another sample of the same person, matched by shared clones. The input for sequencing was peripheral blood mononuclear cells (PBMCs), taken at new diagnosis, from a patient treated with antithyroid drugs. The rearranged chain carries TRBV20-1 and TRBJ2-7; TRBD2 fits 8 bases in the junction. The bases are TGCAGTGCTGTTGCGGGGGGTTCTTACGAGCAGTACTTC. This encodes CSAVAGGSYEQYF.